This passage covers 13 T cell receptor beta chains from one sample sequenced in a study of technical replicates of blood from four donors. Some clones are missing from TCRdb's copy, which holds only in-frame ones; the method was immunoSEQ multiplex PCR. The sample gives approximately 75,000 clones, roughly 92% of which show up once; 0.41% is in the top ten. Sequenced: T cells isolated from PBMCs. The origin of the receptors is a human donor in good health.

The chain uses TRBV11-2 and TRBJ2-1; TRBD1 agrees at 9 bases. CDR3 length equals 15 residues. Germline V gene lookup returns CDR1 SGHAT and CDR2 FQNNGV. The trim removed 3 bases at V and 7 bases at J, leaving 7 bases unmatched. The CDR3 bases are TGTGCCAGCAGCTTTTGGACAGGGGAAAGGAATGAGCAGTTCTTC. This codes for CASSFWTGERNEQFF.

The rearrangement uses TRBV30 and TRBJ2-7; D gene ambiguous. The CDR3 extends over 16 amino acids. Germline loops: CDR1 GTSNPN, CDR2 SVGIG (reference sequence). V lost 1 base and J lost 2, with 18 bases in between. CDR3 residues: CAWSGSFLGSTYEQYF. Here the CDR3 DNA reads TGTGCCTGGAGTGGGTCCTTTTTGGGCTCTACCTACGAGCAGTACTTC.

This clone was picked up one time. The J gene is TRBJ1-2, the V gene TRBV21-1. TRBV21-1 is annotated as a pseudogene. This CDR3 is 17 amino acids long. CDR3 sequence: CASSKALTGSGYYGYTF. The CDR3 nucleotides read TGTGCCAGCAGCAAAGCGCTAACAGGTAGCGGGTATTATGGCTACACCTTC.

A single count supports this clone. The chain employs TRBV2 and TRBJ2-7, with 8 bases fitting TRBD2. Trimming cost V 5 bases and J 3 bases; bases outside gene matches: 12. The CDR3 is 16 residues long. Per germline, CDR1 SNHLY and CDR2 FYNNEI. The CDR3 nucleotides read TGTGCCAGCAGTTACTTAAAGCGGGAGCAACTCTACGAGCAGTACTTC. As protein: CASSYLKREQLYEQYF.

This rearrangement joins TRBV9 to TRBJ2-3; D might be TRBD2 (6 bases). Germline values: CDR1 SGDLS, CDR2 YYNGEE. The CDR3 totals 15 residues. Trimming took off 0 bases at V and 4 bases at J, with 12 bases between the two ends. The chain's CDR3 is CASSVAGTSPDTQYF. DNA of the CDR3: TGTGCCAGCAGCGTAGCCGGAACTAGCCCAGATACGCAGTATTTT.

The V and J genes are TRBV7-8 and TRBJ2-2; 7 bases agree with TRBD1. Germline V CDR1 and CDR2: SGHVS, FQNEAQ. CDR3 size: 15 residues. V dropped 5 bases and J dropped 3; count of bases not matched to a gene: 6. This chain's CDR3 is CASSEKGAYTGELFF. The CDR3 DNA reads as TGTGCCAGCAGCGAGAAGGGGGCCTACACCGGGGAGCTGTTTTTT.

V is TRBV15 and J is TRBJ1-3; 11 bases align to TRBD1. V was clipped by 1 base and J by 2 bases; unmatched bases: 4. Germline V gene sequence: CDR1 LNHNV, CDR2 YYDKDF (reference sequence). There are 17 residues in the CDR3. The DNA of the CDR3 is TGTGCCACCAGCAGAGTAACGGGACAGGGGGCTGGAAACACCATATATTTT. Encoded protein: CATSRVTGQGAGNTIYF. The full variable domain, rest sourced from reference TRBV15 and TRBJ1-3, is DAMVIQNPRYQVTQFGKPVTLSCSQTLNHNVMYWYQQKSSQAPKLLFHYYDKDFNNEADTPDNFQSRRPNTSFCFLDIRSPGLGDTAMYLCATSRVTGQGAGNTIYFGEGSWLTVV.

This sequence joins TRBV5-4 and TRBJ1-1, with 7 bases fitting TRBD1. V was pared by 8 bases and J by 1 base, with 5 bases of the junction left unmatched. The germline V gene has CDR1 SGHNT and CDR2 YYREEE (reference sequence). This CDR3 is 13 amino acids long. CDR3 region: CASVGTANTEAFF. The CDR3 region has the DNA TGTGCCAGTGTCGGGACAGCGAACACTGAAGCTTTCTTT.

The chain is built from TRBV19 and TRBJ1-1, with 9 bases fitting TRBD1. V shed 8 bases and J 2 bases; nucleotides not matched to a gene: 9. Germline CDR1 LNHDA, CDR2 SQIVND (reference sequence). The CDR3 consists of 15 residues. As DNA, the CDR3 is TGTGCCAGTGGGCCCGGGACAGGGTTTAACACTGAAGCTTTCTTT. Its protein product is CASGPGTGFNTEAFF.

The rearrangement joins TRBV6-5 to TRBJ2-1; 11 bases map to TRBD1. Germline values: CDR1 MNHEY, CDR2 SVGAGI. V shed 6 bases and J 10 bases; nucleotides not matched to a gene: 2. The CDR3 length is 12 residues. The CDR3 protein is CASRDRGREQFF. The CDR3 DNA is TGTGCCAGCAGGGACAGGGGGCGGGAGCAGTTCTTC.

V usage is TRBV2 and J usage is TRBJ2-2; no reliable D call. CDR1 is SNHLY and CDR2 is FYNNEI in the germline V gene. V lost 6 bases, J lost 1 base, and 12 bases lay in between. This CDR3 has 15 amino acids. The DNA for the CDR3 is TGTGCCAGCAGAGAACATGACTTGAACACCGGGGAGCTGTTTTTT. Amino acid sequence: CASREHDLNTGELFF.

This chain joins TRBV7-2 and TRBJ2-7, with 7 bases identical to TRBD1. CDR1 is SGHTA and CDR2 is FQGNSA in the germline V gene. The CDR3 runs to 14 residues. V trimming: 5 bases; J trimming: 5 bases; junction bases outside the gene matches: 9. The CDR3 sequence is CASSGDRARDEQYF. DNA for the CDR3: TGTGCCAGCAGCGGTGACAGGGCTAGGGACGAGCAGTACTTC. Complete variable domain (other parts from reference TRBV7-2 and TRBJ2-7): GAGVSQSPSNKVTEKGKDVELRCDPISGHTALYWYRQSLGQGLEFLIYFQGNSAPDKSGLPSDRFSAERTGGSVSTLTIQRTQQEDSAVYLCASSGDRARDEQYFGPGTRLTVT.

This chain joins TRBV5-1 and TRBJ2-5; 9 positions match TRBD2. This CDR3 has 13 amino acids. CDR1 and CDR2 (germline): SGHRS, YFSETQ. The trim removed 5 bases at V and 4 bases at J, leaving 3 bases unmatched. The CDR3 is CASRRTSAETQYF. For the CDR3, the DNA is TGCGCCAGCAGGCGGACTAGCGCAGAGACCCAGTACTTC.